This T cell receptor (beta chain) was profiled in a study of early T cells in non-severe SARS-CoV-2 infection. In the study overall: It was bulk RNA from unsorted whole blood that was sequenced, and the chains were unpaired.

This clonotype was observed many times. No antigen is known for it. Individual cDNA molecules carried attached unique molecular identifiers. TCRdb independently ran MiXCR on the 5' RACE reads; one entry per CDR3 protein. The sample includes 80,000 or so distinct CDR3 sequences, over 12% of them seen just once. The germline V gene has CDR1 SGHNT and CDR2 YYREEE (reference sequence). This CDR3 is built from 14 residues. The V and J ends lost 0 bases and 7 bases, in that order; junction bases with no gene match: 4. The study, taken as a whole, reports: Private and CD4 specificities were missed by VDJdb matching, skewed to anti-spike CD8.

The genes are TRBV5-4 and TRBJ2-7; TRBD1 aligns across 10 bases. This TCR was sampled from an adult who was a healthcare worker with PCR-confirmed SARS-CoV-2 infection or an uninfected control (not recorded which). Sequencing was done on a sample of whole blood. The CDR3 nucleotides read TGTGCCAGCAGCTTGGGACAGGGGGCTGAAGAGCAGTACTTC. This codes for CASSLGQGAEEQYF.